Sequencing of this TCR beta chain was carried out in a study of OX40 agonist ivuxolimab in advanced cancers. Study-level background: Enrollees could have had prior anti-PD-1, anti-PD-L1 or anti-CTLA-4 therapy, which approximately 38% had received.

The CDR3 extends over 13 amino acids. Germline-derived CDR1 and CDR2 are SQVTM and ANQGSEA. Trimming shortened V by 4 bases and J by 5 bases, and 14 bases separated the two germline ends. The protocol was immunoSEQ multiplex PCR, while the TCRdb copy is restricted to in-frame clones and leaves out a portion. The table lists 45,000 to 75,000 clones, 79% of them singletons. The study's findings and limits: Among some nonresponders, normalized T-cell clonal expansion was also low. Low clonal expansion, among the lowest seen, marked partial responders at 0.1-3.0 mg/kg. On average, CD8+ T cells had more expanded clones than CD4+.

This clone showed up just a few times. Its antigen is unknown. Other DNA sequences of this sample code for an identical CDR3. The rearrangement links TRBV29-1 to TRBJ1-1, with D possibly TRBD1 on 5 matching bases. This clonotype was obtained from an adult with an advanced solid tumor such as melanoma, head and neck, liver or kidney cancer. This sample comprised CD4+ or CD8+ T cells sorted from blood, obtained in a trial of the OX40 agonist ivuxolimab. The CDR3 DNA reads TGCAGCGTTGCCCTCAGGGTTGAGACTGAAGCTTTCTTT. This translates into CSVALRVETEAFF.